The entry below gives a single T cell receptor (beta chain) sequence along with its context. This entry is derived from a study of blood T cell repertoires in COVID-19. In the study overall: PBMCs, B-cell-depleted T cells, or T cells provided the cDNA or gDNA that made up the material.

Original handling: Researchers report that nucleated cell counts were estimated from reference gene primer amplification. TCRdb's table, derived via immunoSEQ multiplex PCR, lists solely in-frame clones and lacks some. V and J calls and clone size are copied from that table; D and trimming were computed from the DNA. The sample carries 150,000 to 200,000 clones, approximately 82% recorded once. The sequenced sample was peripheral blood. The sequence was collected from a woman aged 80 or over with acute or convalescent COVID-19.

CDR3 sequence: CASSLGLAEIYEQYF. In DNA form, the CDR3 reads TGTGCCAGCAGCTTGGGACTAGCGGAGATCTACGAGCAGTACTTC. The rearrangement uses TRBV7-2 and TRBJ2-7; 11 bases are a match to TRBD2. V lost 3 bases to trimming and J lost 3 bases; unmatched junction nucleotides: 4. The CDR3 is 15 residues long. Germline V gives CDR1 SGHTA, CDR2 FQGNSA.